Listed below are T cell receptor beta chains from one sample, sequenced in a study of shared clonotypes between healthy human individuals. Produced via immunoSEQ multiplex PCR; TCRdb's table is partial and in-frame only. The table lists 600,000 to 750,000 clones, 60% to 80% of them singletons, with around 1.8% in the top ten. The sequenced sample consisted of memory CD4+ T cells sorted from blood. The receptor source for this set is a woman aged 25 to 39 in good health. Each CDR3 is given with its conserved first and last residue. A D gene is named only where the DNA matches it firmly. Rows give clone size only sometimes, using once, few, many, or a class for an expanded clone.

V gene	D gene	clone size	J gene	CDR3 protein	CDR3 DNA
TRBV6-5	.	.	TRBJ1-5	CASSEFLPQPQHF	TGTGCCAGCAGTGAATTTCTACCTCAGCCCCAGCATTTT
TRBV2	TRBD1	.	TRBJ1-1	CASRLGQGIKDTEAFF	TGTGCCAGCAGACTAGGACAGGGGATAAAGGACACTGAAGCTTTCTTT
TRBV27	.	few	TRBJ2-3	CASSPPGRPTDTQYF	TGTGCCAGCAGTCCGCCTGGGCGACCAACCGATACGCAGTATTTT
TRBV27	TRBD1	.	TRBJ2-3	CASSPRTGEGVATQYF	TGTGCCAGCAGTCCCCGGACAGGGGAAGGGGTAGCTACGCAGTATTTT
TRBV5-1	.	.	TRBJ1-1	CASSFIGLRETEAFF	TGCGCCAGCAGCTTTATCGGGTTGAGGGAAACTGAAGCTTTCTTT
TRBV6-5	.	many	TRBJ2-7	CASSYGYGYEQYF	TGTGCCAGCAGTTACGGTTACGGCTACGAGCAGTACTTC
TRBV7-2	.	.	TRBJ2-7	CASALGGYEQYF	TGTGCCAGCGCCCTGGGGGGTTACGAGCAGTACTTC
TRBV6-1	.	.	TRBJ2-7	CASSEFLPGLGEQYF	TGTGCCAGCAGTGAATTTTTACCGGGGCTAGGCGAGCAGTACTTC
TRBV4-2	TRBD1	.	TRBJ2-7	CASSQGGQGWNEQYF	TGTGCCAGCAGCCAGGGCGGACAGGGGTGGAACGAGCAGTACTTC
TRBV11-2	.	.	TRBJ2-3	CASSPSRGANTQYF	TGTGCCAGCAGCCCTTCAAGGGGAGCGAATACGCAGTATTTT
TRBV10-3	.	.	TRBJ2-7	CASGPGAYEQYF	TGTGCCTCCGGACCGGGGGCCTACGAGCAGTACTTC
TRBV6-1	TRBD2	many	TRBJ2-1	CASSDLAGPYNEQFF	TGTGCCAGCAGTGATCTAGCGGGACCCTACAATGAGCAGTTCTTC
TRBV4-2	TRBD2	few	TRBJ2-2	CASSLHPPAGANNGELFF	TGTGCCAGCAGCTTACACCCGCCCGCGGGAGCTAATAACGGGGAGCTGTTTTTT
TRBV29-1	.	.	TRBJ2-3	CSVDSIRGTDTQYF	TGCAGCGTTGATTCTATTCGGGGCACAGATACGCAGTATTTT
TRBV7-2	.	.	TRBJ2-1	CASSLSGGSFF	TGTGCCAGCAGCTTGTCAGGGGGGTCGTTCTTC
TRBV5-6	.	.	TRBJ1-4	CASSLMGSGEVPKLFF	TGTGCCAGCAGCCTCATGGGGTCAGGGGAGGTCCCGAAACTGTTTTTT
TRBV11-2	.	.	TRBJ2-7	CASSFGRNFPYEQYF	TGTGCCAGCAGCTTTGGTAGAAATTTCCCCTACGAGCAGTACTTC
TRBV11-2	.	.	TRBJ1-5	CASSLNEHQPQHF	TGTGCCAGCAGCTTAAATGAGCATCAGCCCCAGCATTTT
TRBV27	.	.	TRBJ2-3	CASSRQGRADTQYF	TGTGCCAGCAGTCGGCAGGGGCGGGCAGATACGCAGTATTTT
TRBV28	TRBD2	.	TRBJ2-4	CASSFLGTSDKNIQYF	TGTGCCAGCAGTTTCTTAGGGACTAGCGACAAAAACATTCAGTACTTC
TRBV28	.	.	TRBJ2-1	CASTPGRYNEQFF	TGTGCCAGCACTCCGGGACGTTACAATGAGCAGTTCTTC
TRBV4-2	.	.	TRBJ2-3	CASSQGQSTDTQYF	TGTGCCAGCAGCCAAGGCCAGAGCACAGATACGCAGTATTTT
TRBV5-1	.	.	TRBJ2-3	CASSFTSPLTDTQYF	TGCGCCAGCAGCTTTACTAGCCCCCTCACAGATACGCAGTATTTT
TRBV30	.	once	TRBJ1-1	CACPGDTEAFF	TGTGCCTGCCCAGGGGACACTGAAGCTTTCTTT
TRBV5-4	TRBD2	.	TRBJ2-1	CASSVGTSGTYEQFF	TGTGCCAGCAGCGTCGGGACTAGCGGGACGTATGAGCAGTTCTTC
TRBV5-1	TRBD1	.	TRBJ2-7	CASSLGQGSYEQYF	TGCGCCAGCTCTCTTGGACAGGGCTCCTACGAGCAGTACTTC
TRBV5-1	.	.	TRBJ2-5	CASSLESTQETQYF	TGCGCCAGCAGCTTAGAGTCGACGCAAGAGACCCAGTACTTC
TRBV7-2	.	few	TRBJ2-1	CASSGRAANEQFF	TGTGCCAGCAGCGGACGGGCCGCCAATGAGCAGTTCTTC
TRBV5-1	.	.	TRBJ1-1	CASSLEGGETEAFF	TGCGCCAGCAGCTTGGAAGGGGGAGAAACTGAAGCTTTCTTT
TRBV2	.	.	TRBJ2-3	CASSERLRGTQYF	TGTGCCAGCAGTGAAAGACTGCGGGGTACGCAGTATTTT
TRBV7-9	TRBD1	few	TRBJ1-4	CASSLPQGASEKLFF	TGTGCCAGCAGCTTACCTCAGGGGGCAAGTGAAAAACTGTTTTTT
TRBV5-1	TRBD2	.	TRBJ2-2	CASSLTSGQGGELFF	TGCGCCAGCAGCCTAACTAGCGGGCAGGGCGGGGAGCTGTTTTTT
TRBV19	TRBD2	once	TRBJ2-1	CASSISGRASLGEQFF	TGTGCCAGTAGTATCAGCGGGAGGGCCTCTTTGGGTGAGCAGTTCTTC
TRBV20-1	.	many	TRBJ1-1	CSASRGTEAFF	TGCAGTGCCAGCCGGGGGACTGAAGCTTTCTTT
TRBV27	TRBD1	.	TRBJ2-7	CASTSGQGPYEQYF	TGTGCCAGCACTTCCGGACAGGGTCCCTACGAGCAGTACTTC
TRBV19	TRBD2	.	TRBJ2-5	CASGPGREYQETQYF	TGTGCCAGTGGTCCGGGGAGGGAATATCAAGAGACCCAGTACTTC
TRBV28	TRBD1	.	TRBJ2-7	CASSPGGGGYEQYF	TGTGCCAGCAGCCCAGGGGGTGGGGGTTACGAGCAGTACTTC
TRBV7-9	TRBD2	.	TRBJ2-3	CASSLGSGQDTQYF	TGTGCCAGCAGCTTAGGTAGCGGGCAGGATACGCAGTATTTT
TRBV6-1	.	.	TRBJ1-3	CASRQTRSGNTIYF	TGTGCCAGCAGACAGACACGCTCTGGAAACACCATATATTTT
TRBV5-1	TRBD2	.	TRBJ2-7	CASSSGTVTYEQYF	TGCGCCAGCAGCAGCGGGACCGTAACCTACGAGCAGTACTTC
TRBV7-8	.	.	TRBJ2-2	CASSLGPQGTNTGELFF	TGTGCCAGCAGCTTAGGTCCACAGGGAACGAACACCGGGGAGCTGTTTTTT
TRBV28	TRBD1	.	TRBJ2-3	CASRDQGASTDTQYF	TGTGCCAGCAGGGATCAGGGGGCGAGCACAGATACGCAGTATTTT
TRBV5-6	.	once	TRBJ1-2	CASSTVANYGYTF	TGTGCCAGCAGCACCGTAGCTAACTATGGCTACACCTTC
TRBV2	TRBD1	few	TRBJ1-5	CASSSGTASNQPQHF	TGTGCCAGCAGTTCTGGGACAGCAAGCAATCAGCCCCAGCATTTT
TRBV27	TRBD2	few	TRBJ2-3	CASSLTALLAVGSDTQYF	TGTGCCAGCAGTTTAACGGCACTGCTAGCGGTTGGCTCAGATACGCAGTATTTT
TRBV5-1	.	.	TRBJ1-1	CASSLGRLGEAFF	TGCGCCAGCAGCCTTGGACGTCTGGGGGAAGCTTTCTTT
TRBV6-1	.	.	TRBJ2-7	CASSEAGGFYEQYF	TGTGCCAGCAGTGAAGCGGGTGGGTTCTACGAGCAGTACTTC
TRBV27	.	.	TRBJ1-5	CASSLYQLQPQHF	TGTGCCAGCAGTTTATACCAGCTACAGCCCCAGCATTTT
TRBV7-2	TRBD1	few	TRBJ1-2	CASSLTPPGGSEGYTF	TGTGCCAGCAGCCTAACCCCCCCAGGGGGGAGTGAAGGCTACACCTTC
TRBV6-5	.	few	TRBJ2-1	CASSYSGGYNEQFF	TGTGCCAGCAGTTACTCCGGCGGGTACAATGAGCAGTTCTTC
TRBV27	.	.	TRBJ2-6	CASSLSWGSGANVLTF	TGTGCCAGCAGTTTATCGTGGGGATCTGGGGCCAACGTCCTGACTTTC
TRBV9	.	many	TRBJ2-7	CASSGGTAEFYEQYF	TGTGCCAGCAGCGGCGGGACAGCGGAATTCTACGAGCAGTACTTC
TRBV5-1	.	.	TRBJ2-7	CASSLVGLWEQYF	TGCGCCAGCAGCTTGGTTGGACTCTGGGAGCAGTACTTC
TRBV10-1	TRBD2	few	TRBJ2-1	CASSVSGRANEQFF	TGCGCCAGCAGTGTGAGCGGGAGGGCAAATGAGCAGTTCTTC
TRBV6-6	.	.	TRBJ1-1	CASSVRAYSTEAFF	TGTGCCAGCAGTGTCAGGGCCTACAGCACTGAAGCTTTCTTT
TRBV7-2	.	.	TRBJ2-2	CASSLAGGTGELFF	TGTGCCAGCAGCTTAGCGGGAGGCACCGGGGAGCTGTTTTTT
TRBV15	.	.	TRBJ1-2	CATIGRKNYGYTF	TGTGCCACTATTGGACGGAAAAACTATGGCTACACCTTC